Listed below are T cell receptor beta chains from one sample, sequenced in a study of molecular identifiers for immune sequencing clone quantification. One entry per CDR3 protein, called by TCRdb with MiXCR from the PCR reads. The repertoire consists of 40,000 to 45,000 distinct CDR3 sequences, with under 20% occurring once and the leading ten covering around 7%. The sample was naive CD8+ T cells from blood, with Jurkat cell RNA spiked in. Receptor source: a human donor in good health. Some libraries in this study had Jurkat cell RNA spiked in. The CDR3 runs from the conserved cysteine through the conserved F or W. A D gene is named only where the DNA matches it firmly. Size is stated for part of the rows, as once, few or many counts, or as a class when the clone is expanded.

j_gene: TRBJ2-3; abundance: few; d_gene: -; v_gene: TRBV6-5; CDR3aa: CASSYSAGYRVTDTQYF; CDR3nt: TGTGCCAGCAGTTACTCCGCAGGGTATAGGGTTACAGATACGCAGTATTTT
j_gene: TRBJ1-5; abundance: few; d_gene: -; v_gene: TRBV5-6; CDR3aa: CASSFQGQPQHF; CDR3nt: TGTGCCAGCAGCTTCCAGGGGCAGCCCCAGCATTTT
j_gene: TRBJ2-1; abundance: many; d_gene: -; v_gene: TRBV27; CDR3aa: CASSFGAGDEQFF; CDR3nt: TGTGCCAGCAGTTTCGGGGCAGGGGATGAGCAGTTCTTC
j_gene: TRBJ2-7; abundance: many; d_gene: -; v_gene: TRBV12-3/TRBV12-4; CDR3aa: CASSLRLGYEQYF; CDR3nt: TGTGCCAGCAGCCTCCGACTGGGGTACGAGCAGTACTTC
j_gene: TRBJ2-2; abundance: few; d_gene: -; v_gene: TRBV4-3; CDR3aa: CASSQGVIRSGELFF; CDR3nt: TGCGCCAGCAGCCAAGGGGTAATAAGGTCGGGGGAGCTGTTTTTT
j_gene: TRBJ1-6; abundance: many; d_gene: TRBD1; v_gene: TRBV27; CDR3aa: CASSYQGAPLHF; CDR3nt: TGTGCCAGCAGTTATCAGGGGGCACCCCTCCACTTT
j_gene: TRBJ2-7; abundance: -; d_gene: TRBD2; v_gene: TRBV14; CDR3aa: CASSRDYLYEQYF; CDR3nt: TGTGCCAGCAGCCGGGACTACCTCTACGAGCAGTACTTC
j_gene: TRBJ2-7; abundance: many; d_gene: -; v_gene: TRBV6-5; CDR3aa: CASSYSGSGYEQYF; CDR3nt: TGTGCCAGCAGTTACTCGGGTAGCGGCTACGAGCAGTACTTC
j_gene: TRBJ1-3; abundance: -; d_gene: -; v_gene: TRBV7-9; CDR3aa: CASSETGFSGNTIYF; CDR3nt: TGTGCCAGCAGCGAAACAGGGTTCTCTGGAAACACCATATATTTT
j_gene: TRBJ2-3; abundance: many; d_gene: -; v_gene: TRBV2; CDR3aa: CASTAGWGTDTQYF; CDR3nt: TGTGCCAGCACTGCAGGGTGGGGCACAGATACGCAGTATTTT
j_gene: TRBJ2-7; abundance: many; d_gene: -; v_gene: TRBV4-2; CDR3aa: CASSQEGLSYEQYF; CDR3nt: TGTGCCAGCAGCCAAGAGGGACTTTCCTACGAGCAGTACTTC
j_gene: TRBJ2-3; abundance: many; d_gene: -; v_gene: TRBV28; CDR3aa: CASSFRDSWITQYF; CDR3nt: TGTGCCAGCAGTTTCAGGGATAGTTGGATTACGCAGTATTTT
j_gene: TRBJ2-7; abundance: many; d_gene: -; v_gene: TRBV7-6; CDR3aa: CASSSALDFAKQYF; CDR3nt: TGTGCCAGCAGCTCCGCTTTGGACTTCGCGAAGCAGTACTTC
j_gene: TRBJ2-7; abundance: many; d_gene: TRBD1; v_gene: TRBV4-3; CDR3aa: CASSQGWTGFYEQYF; CDR3nt: TGCGCCAGCAGCCAAGGTTGGACAGGGTTTTACGAGCAGTACTTC
j_gene: TRBJ2-1; abundance: few; d_gene: TRBD1; v_gene: TRBV7-9; CDR3aa: CASSLSGTGGYNEQFF; CDR3nt: TGTGCCAGCAGCTTGTCCGGGACAGGGGGTTACAATGAGCAGTTCTTC
j_gene: TRBJ2-1; abundance: many; d_gene: TRBD1; v_gene: TRBV20-1; CDR3aa: CSAPGTESYNEQFF; CDR3nt: TGCAGTGCCCCCGGGACAGAATCCTACAATGAGCAGTTCTTC
j_gene: TRBJ2-7; abundance: few; d_gene: -; v_gene: TRBV6-4; CDR3aa: CASDLKRAYEQYF; CDR3nt: TGTGCCAGCGACTTGAAGCGGGCCTACGAGCAGTACTTC